This TCR beta chain was obtained from a study of siplizumab effects on memory and regulatory T cells. Each sample contributed 85,000 to 100,000 TCR templates to the assay. TCRdb keeps only in-frame clones here, not all; method: immunoSEQ multiplex PCR. The sample lists about 40,000 clones, 89% seen once, with less than 0.3% in the top ten. The study, taken as a whole, reports: Naive versus memory phenotype went unassigned for roughly 75-96% of proliferating CD4+ or CD8+ clones. Relative to controls at 25% to 30%, mappable alloreactive CD4+ clones exhibited a mean Treg-derived proportion of less than 70% with siplizumab.

As to this clone: The antigen remains unidentified.

Source material: naive CD4+ T cells sorted from blood. The TCR originated in a human donor in good health.

The CDR3 spells CASSVQGGFYEQYF. The CDR3 DNA reads TGTGCCAGCTCAGTCCAGGGGGGATTCTACGAGCAGTACTTC. The chain couples TRBV18 to TRBJ2-7; D may be TRBD1 (7 bases). Germline CDR1 and CDR2: KGHSH and LQKENI. The CDR3 length is 14 residues. V was shortened by 5 bases and J by 3 bases, with 14 bases between the two germline ends.